This entry lists 4 T cell receptor beta chains sequenced from one sample in a study of response to subunit inactivated influenza vaccine. TCRdb re-called the RT-PCR reads with MiXCR, one entry per CDR3 protein. The sample lists around 530,000 distinct CDR3 sequences; about 10% were seen once. Sequencing used PBMCs from blood, obtained on the day of vaccination. Source of these receptors: a man between 50 and 59 years old who received an inactivated influenza vaccine.

At least ten counts were recorded for this clonotype. The genes are TRBV4-2 and TRBJ2-3, with 8 positions matching TRBD2. The CDR3 contains 16 residues. CDR1 is LGHNA, CDR2 YNFKEQ, per germline. The junction had 6 bases not matched to a gene; V was cut back by 2 bases and J by 2 bases. DNA of the CDR3: TGTGCCAGCAGCCAATCGGGCGGGGGGCACACAGATACGCAGTATTTT. This gives the protein CASSQSGGGHTDTQYF.

J is TRBJ2-1 and V is TRBV11-2; 8 bases agree with TRBD2. The CDR3 has 18 residues. The trim removed 3 bases at V and 5 bases at J, leaving 15 bases unmatched. Germline CDR1 reads SGHAT; CDR2 reads FQNNGV. CDR3 in DNA: TGTGCCAGCAGCTTCTCCGAGTGGACGGGAGGGGAGGACAATGAGCAGTTCTTC. This codes for CASSFSEWTGGEDNEQFF. The entire variable domain, with the rest obtained from reference TRBV11-2 and TRBJ2-1, is as follows: EAGVAQSPRYKIIEKRQSVAFWCNPISGHATLYWYQQILGQGPKLLIQFQNNGVVDDSQLPKDRFSAERLKGVDSTLKIQPAKLEDSAVYLCASSFSEWTGGEDNEQFFGPGTRLTVL.

This clonotype has more than one count but fewer than ten. This chain links TRBV7-9 with TRBJ1-5, with a tentative D call TRBD1 (6 bases). The CDR3 has 16 residues. Trimming took off 5 bases at V and 3 bases at J, with 17 bases between the two ends. Germline CDR1 SEHNR, CDR2 FQNEAQ (reference sequence). CDR3 DNA: TGTGCCAGCAGCCCAACAGGGTCTCTTTTCAATCAGCCCCAGCATTTT. The encoded protein is CASSPTGSLFNQPQHF. Full variable domain (outside the CDR3, taken from reference TRBV7-9 and TRBJ1-5): DTGVSQNPRHKITKRGQNVTFRCDPISEHNRLYWYRQTLGQGPEFLTYFQNEAQLEKSRLLSDRFSAERPKGSFSTLEIQRTEQGDSAMYLCASSPTGSLFNQPQHFGDGTRLSIL.

The chain links TRBV14 to TRBJ1-2, with 7 positions matching TRBD1. CDR3 length: 15 residues. CDR1 SGHDN and CDR2 FVKESK come from the germline V gene. The ends lost 4 bases at V and 1 base at J; junction bases unmatched: 6. DNA of the CDR3: TGTGCCAGCAGCCCTCTGGGGACAGATAACTATGGCTACACCTTC. Translation gives CASSPLGTDNYGYTF.